The 17 T cell receptor beta chains below were found in one sample sequenced in a study of cytomegalovirus exposure and HLA in healthy donors. This PCR relied on a set of 60 Vbeta primers and 13 Jbeta primers. Sequencing was performed with immunoSEQ multiplex PCR; in TCRdb, only in-frame clones are kept and a portion is missing. The table lists some 150,000 clones, around 67% of them singletons. The sample consisted of PBMCs. The receptors shown here come from a man aged 18 to 29 in good health and CMV-seropositive.

V and J are TRBV5-6 and TRBJ2-5; 7 bases map to TRBD1. The CDR3 spans 14 residues. V shed 0 bases, J shed 4 bases, and the junction held 3 bases outside the gene matches. Germline CDR1 SGHDT, CDR2 YYEEEE. CDR3: CASSLGSGGETQYF. The CDR3, as DNA: TGTGCCAGCAGCTTGGGTTCAGGGGGAGAGACCCAGTACTTC. The full variable domain, with the rest looked up from reference TRBV5-6 and TRBJ2-5, is DAGVTQSPTHLIKTRGQQVTLRCSPKSGHDTVSWYQQALGQGPQFIFQYYEEEERQRGNFPDRFSGHQFPNYSSELNVNALLLGDSALYLCASSLGSGGETQYFGPGTRLLVL.

This clone has just a few counts. The V and J genes are TRBV15 and TRBJ2-7; 13 bases align to TRBD2. From germline, CDR1 is LNHNV and CDR2 YYDKDF (reference sequence). This CDR3 contains 15 residues. V lost 3 bases, J lost 6 bases, and 5 bases stayed unmatched. CDR3 loop: CATSRRLAGGSEQYF. The CDR3 DNA sequence: TGTGCCACCAGCAGGAGACTAGCGGGAGGTTCCGAGCAGTACTTC.

This chain joins TRBV11-2 and TRBJ1-5, with no clear D. CDR3 length: 13 amino acids. Germline values: CDR1 SGHAT, CDR2 FQNNGV. Trimming cost V 4 bases and J 5 bases, with 9 bases left between them. The CDR3 sequence is CASSSRGDQPQHF. The CDR3 DNA sequence: TGTGCCAGCAGCTCCCGGGGAGATCAGCCCCAGCATTTT.

The V gene is TRBV19, the J gene TRBJ2-5; TRBD2 aligns across 12 bases. The germline V gene encodes CDR1 LNHDA and CDR2 SQIVND (reference sequence). This CDR3 spans 17 amino acids. The V and J ends lost 4 bases and 1 base, in that order; junction bases with no gene match: 7. In DNA form, the CDR3 reads TGTGCCAGTAGTAATGGACTAGCGGGACGATTCCAAGAGACCCAGTACTTC. Translating gives CASSNGLAGRFQETQYF. The variable domain in full, completed from reference TRBV19 and TRBJ2-5, reads DGGITQSPKYLFRKEGQNVTLSCEQNLNHDAMYWYRQDPGQGLRLIYYSQIVNDFQKGDIAEGYSVSREKKESFPLTVTSAQKNPTAFYLCASSNGLAGRFQETQYFGPGTRLLVL.

Comment on this clone: The conserved phenylalanine or tryptophan is not found at the CDR3 terminus, so this likely reflects a read error. The DNA is left out, because the CDR3 cannot be placed on it with certainty; the CDR3 is given as TCRdb lists it. The CDR3 region is CATSEASGGLHQ. The J gene is TRBJ2-7, the V gene TRBV2; no check of the table's D call, TRBD2, against the DNA was made. The CDR3 has 12 residues if both end residues are counted. Germline V lookup: CDR1 SNHLY, CDR2 FYNNEI.

The V and J genes are TRBV6-5 and TRBJ2-5, with 7 positions matching TRBD2. The J call could be wrong; TRBJ2-7 is a better fit for the DNA end. Germline loops: CDR1 MNHEY, CDR2 SVGAGI. The CDR3 length is 14 residues. CDR3 protein: CASSVLAESYEQYF. DNA of the CDR3: TGTGCCAGCAGTGTGCTAGCGGAATCCTACGAGCAGTACTTC.

This chain connects TRBV30 to TRBJ2-5, with D perhaps TRBD1 (5 bases). Trimming cost V 4 bases and J 2 bases, with 11 bases left between them. Germline CDR1 and CDR2: GTSNPN and SVGIG (reference sequence). The CDR3 extends over 13 amino acids. CDR3 residues: CAWNTGYQETQYF. The CDR3 bases are TGTGCCTGGAATACAGGCTATCAAGAGACCCAGTACTTC.

The chain is built from TRBV28 and TRBJ2-7, with D possibly being TRBD2 (6 bases). This CDR3 contains 15 residues. Germline V gives CDR1 MDHEN, CDR2 SYDVKM. The V gene lost 4 bases and the J gene lost 2 bases, with 15 bases spanning the gap. CDR3 loop: CASSSPGLGPYEQYF. DNA of the CDR3: TGTGCCAGCAGTTCGCCGGGACTGGGTCCCTACGAGCAGTACTTC.

CDR3 DNA sequence: TGTGCCAGTGGCCGGGAGGGCCCTCCCTACGAGCAGTACTTC. This gives the protein CASGREGPPYEQYF. J is TRBJ2-7 and V is TRBV19; TRBD2 matches 8 bases. The CDR3 consists of 14 residues. The V gene's germline CDR1 is LNHDA and CDR2 SQIVND (reference sequence). V trimming: 8 bases; J trimming: 2 bases; junction bases outside the gene matches: 8.

The V and J genes are TRBV28 and TRBJ2-5; 12 bases fit TRBD1. V was pared by 6 bases and J by 5 bases, with 7 bases of the junction left unmatched. Germline CDR1 MDHEN, CDR2 SYDVKM. The CDR3 covers 15 residues. The CDR3 DNA follows: TGTGCCAGCAGGGCGGGACAGGGGGCCTGGGAGACCCAGTACTTC. The encoded protein is CASRAGQGAWETQYF.

This chain uses TRBV5-1 with TRBJ2-6; the match to TRBD1 covers 8 bases. Germline lookup yields CDR1 SGHRS and CDR2 YFSETQ. The junction had 6 bases not matched to a gene; V was cut back by 0 bases and J by 4 bases. The CDR3 covers 17 residues. CDR3 bases: TGCGCCAGCAGCTTGGGCAGACAGGGGCTCGGGGCCAACGTCCTGACTTTC. Translating it yields CASSLGRQGLGANVLTF. The variable domain in full, with the rest retrieved from reference TRBV5-1 and TRBJ2-6, is KAGVTQTPRYLIKTRGQQVTLSCSPISGHRSVSWYQQTPGQGLQFLFEYFSETQRNKGNFPGRFSGRQFSNSRSEMNVSTLELGDSALYLCASSLGRQGLGANVLTFGAGSRLTVL.

The DNA for the CDR3 is TGTGCCAGCAGTCGCCGACAGGGGACGAACACTGAAGCTTTCTTT. This translates into CASSRRQGTNTEAFF. The chain combines TRBV2 with TRBJ1-1; 8 positions match TRBD1. Germline loops: CDR1 SNHLY, CDR2 FYNNEI. Trimming cost V 5 bases and J 1 base; bases outside gene matches: 6. This CDR3 has 15 amino acids.

J is TRBJ1-1 and V is TRBV4-3; D is unresolved. V lost 8 bases and J lost 8, with 18 bases in between. The V gene's germline CDR1 is LGHNA and CDR2 YSLEER. The CDR3 is 13 amino acids. CDR3 amino acids: CASALGWGAEAFF. The CDR3 coding sequence is TGCGCCAGCGCCTTAGGCTGGGGAGCCGAAGCTTTCTTT.

The V gene is TRBV6-1, the J gene TRBJ1-5; D remains unclear. The ends were cut back, 3 bases at V and 3 bases at J, with 12 bases in the middle. The CDR3 is 15 residues long. CDR1 is MNHNS and CDR2 is SASEGT in the germline V gene. CDR3 coding DNA: TGTGCCAGCAGTGATGGTTTAGAACCCAATCAGCCCCAGCATTTT. This sequence encodes CASSDGLEPNQPQHF.

This clone came up a few times. V and J are TRBV19 and TRBJ2-7; 11 bases align to TRBD2. J was trimmed by 4 bases and V by 7 bases; bases with no gene match: 3. CDR3 length equals 13 residues. CDR1 and CDR2 from the germline V gene are LNHDA and SQIVND (reference sequence). The CDR3 sequence: CASTGTSGYEQYF. CDR3 DNA sequence: TGTGCCAGTACCGGGACTAGCGGATACGAGCAGTACTTC. Combining the CDR3 with reference TRBV19 and TRBJ2-7 gives the whole variable domain DGGITQSPKYLFRKEGQNVTLSCEQNLNHDAMYWYRQDPGQGLRLIYYSQIVNDFQKGDIAEGYSVSREKKESFPLTVTSAQKNPTAFYLCASTGTSGYEQYFGPGTRLTVT.

This rearrangement joins TRBV4-1 to TRBJ2-5, with a tentative D call TRBD2 (6 bases). Trimming took off 1 base at V and 2 bases at J, with 11 bases between the two ends. This CDR3 is built from 15 residues. The germline CDR1 and CDR2 sequences are MGHRA and YSYEKL. For the CDR3, the DNA is TGCGCCAGCAGCCAAGGGAGGGTTACGCAAGAGACCCAGTACTTC. As protein: CASSQGRVTQETQYF.

The chain recombines TRBV5-1 with TRBJ1-1; D unresolved. CDR1 is SGHRS and CDR2 is YFSETQ in the germline V gene. Deletions cut 0 bases from V and 0 bases from J, with 9 bases between. This CDR3 region has 15 residues. CDR3 DNA: TGCGCCAGCAGCTTGGGACTGAACATGAACACTGAAGCTTTCTTT. Translation: CASSLGLNMNTEAFF. The full variable domain, in which reference TRBV5-1 and TRBJ1-1 provide the parts outside the CDR3, is KAGVTQTPRYLIKTRGQQVTLSCSPISGHRSVSWYQQTPGQGLQFLFEYFSETQRNKGNFPGRFSGRQFSNSRSEMNVSTLELGDSALYLCASSLGLNMNTEAFFGQGTRLTVV.